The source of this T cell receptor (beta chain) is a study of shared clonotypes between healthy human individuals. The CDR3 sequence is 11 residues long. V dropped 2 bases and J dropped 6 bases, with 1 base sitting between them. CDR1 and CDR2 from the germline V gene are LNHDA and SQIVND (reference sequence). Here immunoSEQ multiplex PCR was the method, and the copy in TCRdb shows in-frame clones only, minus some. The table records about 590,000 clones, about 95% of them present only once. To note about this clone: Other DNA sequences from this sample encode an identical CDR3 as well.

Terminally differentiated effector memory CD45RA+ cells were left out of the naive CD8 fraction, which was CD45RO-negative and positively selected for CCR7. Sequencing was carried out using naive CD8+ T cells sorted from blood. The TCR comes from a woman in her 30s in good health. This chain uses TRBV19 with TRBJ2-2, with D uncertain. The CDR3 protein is CASSISGELFF. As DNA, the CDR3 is TGTGCCAGTAGTATATCCGGGGAGCTGTTTTTT.